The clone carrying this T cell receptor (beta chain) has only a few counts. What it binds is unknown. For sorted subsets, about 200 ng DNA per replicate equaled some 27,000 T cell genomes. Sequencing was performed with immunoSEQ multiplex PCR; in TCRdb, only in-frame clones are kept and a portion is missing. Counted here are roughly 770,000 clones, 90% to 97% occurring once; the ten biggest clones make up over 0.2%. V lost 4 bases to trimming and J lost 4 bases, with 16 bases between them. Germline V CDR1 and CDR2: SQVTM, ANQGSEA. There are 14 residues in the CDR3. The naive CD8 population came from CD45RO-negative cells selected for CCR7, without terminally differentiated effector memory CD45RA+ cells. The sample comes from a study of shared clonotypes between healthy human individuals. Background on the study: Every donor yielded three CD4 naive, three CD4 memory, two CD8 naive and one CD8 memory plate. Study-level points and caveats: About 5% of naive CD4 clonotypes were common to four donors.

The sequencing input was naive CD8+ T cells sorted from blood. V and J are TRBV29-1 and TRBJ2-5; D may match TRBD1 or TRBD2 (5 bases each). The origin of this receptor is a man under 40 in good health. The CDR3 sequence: CSVVVVGEGETQYF. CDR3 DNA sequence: TGCAGCGTTGTGGTCGTGGGGGAAGGAGAGACCCAGTACTTC.